Shown below are 7 T cell receptor beta chains from a single sample sequenced in a study of blood T cell repertoires in COVID-19 (dated by TCRdb to the early 2020s). The library was generated by the immunoSEQ multiplex PCR assay. TCRdb mirrors the immuneACCESS table, restricted to in-frame sequences. Some clones are absent from its copies; in checked studies, under half trace to an unresolved V gene, and the reason for the others is unknown. Present in this sample are around 190,000 clones, roughly 77% of which were seen just once. Approximately 7% of the sample belongs to the ten largest clones. The source material was peripheral blood. The receptors stem from a man between 65 and 85 years old with active or convalescent COVID-19.

The J gene is TRBJ2-7, the V gene TRBV5-4; TRBD2 matches at 13 bases. V lost 4 bases and J lost 3; bases outside the gene matches: 4. CDR3 length equals 15 residues. Germline loops: CDR1 SGHNT, CDR2 YYREEE (reference sequence). CDR3 protein: CASSRTSGGIYEQYF. CDR3 DNA sequence: TGTGCCAGCAGCCGGACTAGCGGGGGTATCTACGAGCAGTACTTC.

The V gene is TRBV7-9, the J gene TRBJ1-6, with D unresolved. V lost 0 bases and J 6 bases, leaving 6 bases between the germline ends. The CDR3 covers 14 residues. Germline values: CDR1 SEHNR, CDR2 FQNEAQ (reference sequence). The CDR3, as DNA: TGTGCCAGCAGCTTAGCCACAAGTAATTCACCCCTCCACTTT. Its protein is CASSLATSNSPLHF.

The J gene is TRBJ2-3, the V gene TRBV30; a possible D gene is TRBD1 (6 bases). The ends were cut back, 5 bases at V and 4 bases at J, with 10 bases in the middle. Germline V gene sequence: CDR1 GTSNPN, CDR2 SVGIG (reference sequence). This CDR3 region has 12 residues. CDR3 amino acids: CAWAPGADTQYF. In nucleotides, the CDR3 is TGTGCCTGGGCCCCAGGGGCAGATACGCAGTATTTT.

The chain joins TRBV6-5 to TRBJ2-7; 7 nucleotides line up with TRBD1. Germline trimming cut 6 bases from V and 6 bases from J; bases unmatched to any gene: 14. Germline V gene sequence: CDR1 MNHEY, CDR2 SVGAGI. The length of the CDR3 is 15 residues. For the CDR3, the DNA is TGTGCCAGCAGAAGCTCCGACAGGGTACTTTCCGAGCAGTACTTC. This codes for CASRSSDRVLSEQYF.

V and J are TRBV4-2 and TRBJ1-2, with TRBD1 matching 9 bases. CDR1 LGHNA and CDR2 YNFKEQ come from the germline V gene. After removal of 0 bases from V and 5 bases from J, the junction contained 1 base not matched to a gene. The CDR3 is 14 amino acids. The CDR3: CASSQEDRGYGYTF. The CDR3 nucleotides read TGTGCCAGCAGCCAAGAGGACAGGGGTTATGGCTACACCTTC.

This rearrangement joins TRBV7-2 to TRBJ2-1; the match to TRBD1 covers 8 bases. The CDR3 totals 17 residues. The germline CDR1 and CDR2 sequences are SGHTA and FQGNSA. V shed 2 bases, J shed 1 base, and the junction held 7 bases outside the gene matches. CDR3 in DNA: TGTGCCAGCAGCTTACGACAGGGGTCTTATTCCTACAATGAGCAGTTCTTC. Translating gives CASSLRQGSYSYNEQFF.

The chain joins TRBV15 to TRBJ2-1, with 9 nucleotides matching TRBD2. The CDR3 is 14 residues long. The germline V gene encodes CDR1 LNHNV and CDR2 YYDKDF (reference sequence). V lost 1 base and J lost 9; bases outside the gene matches: 4. CDR3 DNA: TGTGCCACCAGCAGAGCCGCGGGAGGGATTGAGCAGTTCTTC. It translates to CATSRAAGGIEQFF.